One and the same sample provided the 11 T cell receptor beta chains below, sequenced in a study of blood T cell repertoires in COVID-19. Sequencing used immunoSEQ multiplex PCR; TCRdb keeps in-frame clones, though not all of them. This sample has approximately 100,000 clones; approximately 84% occur once, and the top ten carry around 6.2%. The sequencing sample was made of peripheral blood. The receptors shown here come from a human donor in a cohort sampled during active COVID-19.

The rearrangement links TRBV28 to TRBJ2-1; TRBD2 matches at 10 bases. J gave up 4 bases and V 4 bases, and 31 bases lay outside the gene matches. CDR1 MDHEN and CDR2 SYDVKM come from the germline V gene. The length of the CDR3 is 24 residues. CDR3 DNA: TGTGCCAGCAGTTGGGGGGCCTCAGAGGATCCACTAGCGGGACCGGGGGCTATATACAATGAGCAGTTCTTC. Protein: CASSWGASEDPLAGPGAIYNEQFF.

The chain links TRBV28 to TRBJ1-4; TRBD1 might be the D (6 bases). Trimming took 3 bases from V and 10 from J, leaving 15 bases between them. Per the germline V gene, CDR1 is MDHEN and CDR2 is SYDVKM. This CDR3 contains 14 residues. In DNA, the CDR3 is TGTGCCAGCAGTTTTAGTTCGACAGGTTCAAAACTGTTTTTT. Protein: CASSFSSTGSKLFF.

This chain connects TRBV18 to TRBJ2-5, with D possibly being TRBD2 (5 bases). The germline V and J ends were trimmed by 0 bases and 0 bases, with 8 bases remaining between them. Germline CDR1 KGHSH, CDR2 LQKENI. CDR3 length: 15 amino acids. For the CDR3, the DNA is TGTGCCAGCTCACCACCGAACGGGAACCAAGAGACCCAGTACTTC. Protein product: CASSPPNGNQETQYF.

The rearrangement uses TRBV11-3 and TRBJ2-1; the D gene is possibly TRBD1 (6 bases). Trimming took 5 bases from V and 4 from J, leaving 18 bases between them. Germline-derived CDR1 and CDR2 are SGHNT and YENEEA. The CDR3 has 16 amino acids. The CDR3 bases are TGTGCCAGCAGCCCCTCGGGCAGGGGCCCTTACAATGAGCAGTTCTTC. Translated, it gives CASSPSGRGPYNEQFF.

This clone was observed a handful of times. The rearrangement joins TRBV6-5 to TRBJ1-6; a possible D gene is TRBD1 (5 bases). This CDR3 is 14 amino acids long. Germline V lookup: CDR1 MNHEY, CDR2 SVGAGI. V lost 4 bases and J 3 bases, leaving 7 bases between the germline ends. The CDR3 DNA reads as TGTGCCAGCAGTTCAGGGTTCTATAATTCACCCCTCCACTTT. Amino acids: CASSSGFYNSPLHF.

The chain couples TRBV5-4 to TRBJ2-7; 9 bases align to TRBD1. The germline V gene encodes CDR1 SGHNT and CDR2 YYREEE (reference sequence). Trimming cost V 5 bases and J 9 bases; bases outside gene matches: 18. This CDR3 region has 16 residues. The CDR3 loop reads CASRIGPGTGLIGQYF. Written as DNA, the CDR3 is TGTGCCAGCAGAATTGGACCCGGGACAGGGCTAATAGGGCAGTACTTC. The variable domain in full, with the rest retrieved from reference TRBV5-4 and TRBJ2-7, is ETGVTQSPTHLIKTRGQQVTLRCSSQSGHNTVSWYQQALGQGPQFIFQYYREEENGRGNFPPRFSGLQFPNYSSELNVNALELDDSALYLCASRIGPGTGLIGQYFGPGTRLTVT.

The rearrangement links TRBV2 to TRBJ1-5; the D is unclear. CDR1 SNHLY and CDR2 FYNNEI come from the germline V gene. The CDR3 has 14 residues. V was pared by 7 bases and J by 2 bases, with 12 bases between. The CDR3 protein is CASKPGRGNQPQHF. The DNA of the CDR3 is TGTGCCAGCAAGCCTGGGCGCGGCAATCAGCCCCAGCATTTT.

The rearrangement links TRBV5-5 to TRBJ2-7; 11 positions match TRBD2. V lost 2 bases and J lost 4; bases outside the gene matches: 5. CDR1 and CDR2 from the germline V gene are SGHKS and YYEKEE (reference sequence). CDR3 length: 15 residues. The DNA for the CDR3 is TGTGCCAGCAGCTTCTTAGCGGGAGGGTGGTACGAGCAGTACTTC. This codes for CASSFLAGGWYEQYF.

The rearrangement links TRBV9 to TRBJ1-1; perhaps TRBD1 as D (5 bases). The CDR3 runs to 16 residues. Germline lookup yields CDR1 SGDLS and CDR2 YYNGEE. With 3 bases removed from V and 1 base from J, the gap between germline ends came to 16 bases. CDR3 DNA: TGTGCCAGCAGCGGCCCTCCGGGGGGAGCGAACACTGAAGCTTTCTTT. As protein: CASSGPPGGANTEAFF.

The chain carries TRBV2 and TRBJ1-1, with TRBD1 identical over 9 bases. The ends lost 2 bases at V and 2 bases at J; junction bases unmatched: 9. There are 17 residues in the CDR3. Germline CDR1 reads SNHLY; CDR2 reads FYNNEI. DNA of the CDR3: TGTGCCAGCAGTGAACTGGGACAGGGCGCTGATAACACTGAAGCTTTCTTT. It translates to CASSELGQGADNTEAFF.

The chain has TRBV7-9 and TRBJ2-3; 8 bases fit TRBD1. The CDR3 extends over 17 amino acids. Per the germline V gene, CDR1 is SEHNR and CDR2 is FQNEAQ (reference sequence). With V trimmed by 3 bases and J by 2 bases, 10 bases remained unmatched. DNA of the CDR3: TGTGCCAGCAGCTTCGTGCAGGGGGCGCCCCTCACAGATACGCAGTATTTT. Translated: CASSFVQGAPLTDTQYF.